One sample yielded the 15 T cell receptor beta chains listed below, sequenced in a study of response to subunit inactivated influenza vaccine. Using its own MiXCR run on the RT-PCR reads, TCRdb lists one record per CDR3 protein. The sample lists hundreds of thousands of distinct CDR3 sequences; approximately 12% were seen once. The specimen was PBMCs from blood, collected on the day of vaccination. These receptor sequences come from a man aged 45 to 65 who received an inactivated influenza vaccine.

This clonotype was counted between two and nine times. CDR3 region: CATSRATTSGGGQFF. The CDR3 nucleotides read TGTGCCACCAGCAGAGCTACGACATCGGGGGGTGGGCAGTTCTTC. The V and J genes are TRBV15 and TRBJ2-1; 7 bases map to TRBD2. The germline V gene encodes CDR1 LNHNV and CDR2 YYDKDF (reference sequence). The CDR3 consists of 15 residues. The V and J ends lost 1 base and 12 bases, in that order; junction bases with no gene match: 12.

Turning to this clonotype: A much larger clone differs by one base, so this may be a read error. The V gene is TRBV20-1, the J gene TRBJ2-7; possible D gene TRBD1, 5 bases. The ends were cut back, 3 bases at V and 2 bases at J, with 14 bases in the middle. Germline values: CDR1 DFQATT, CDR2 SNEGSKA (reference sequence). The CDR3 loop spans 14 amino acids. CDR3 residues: CSASEWRQTYEQYF. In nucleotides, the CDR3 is TGCAGTGCTAGTGAATGGAGACAGACCTACGAGCAGTACTTC.

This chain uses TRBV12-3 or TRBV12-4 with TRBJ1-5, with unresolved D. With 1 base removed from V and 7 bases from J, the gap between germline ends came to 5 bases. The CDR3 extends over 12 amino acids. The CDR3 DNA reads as TGTGCCAGCAGTTTAGAAACCCAGCCCCAGCATTTT. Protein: CASSLETQPQHF.

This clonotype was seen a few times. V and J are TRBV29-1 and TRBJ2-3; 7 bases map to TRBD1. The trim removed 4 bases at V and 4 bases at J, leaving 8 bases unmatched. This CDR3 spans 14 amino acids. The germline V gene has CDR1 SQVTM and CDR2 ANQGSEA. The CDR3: CSVGQGSLADTQYF. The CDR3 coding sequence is TGCAGCGTTGGACAGGGTAGTTTGGCAGATACGCAGTATTTT.

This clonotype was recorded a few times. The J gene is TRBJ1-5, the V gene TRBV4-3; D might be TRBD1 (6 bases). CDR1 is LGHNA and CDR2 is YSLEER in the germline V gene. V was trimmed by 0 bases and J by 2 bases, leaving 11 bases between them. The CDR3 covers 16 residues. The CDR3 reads CASSQDYYRGNQPQHF. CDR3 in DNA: TGCGCCAGCAGCCAAGATTACTACAGGGGCAATCAGCCCCAGCATTTT.

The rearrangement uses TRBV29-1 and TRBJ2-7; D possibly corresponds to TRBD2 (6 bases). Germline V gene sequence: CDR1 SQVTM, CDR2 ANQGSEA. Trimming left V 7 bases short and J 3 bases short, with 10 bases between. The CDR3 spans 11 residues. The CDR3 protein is CSAGLLYEQYF. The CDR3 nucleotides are TGCAGCGCGGGACTTCTCTACGAGCAGTACTTC.

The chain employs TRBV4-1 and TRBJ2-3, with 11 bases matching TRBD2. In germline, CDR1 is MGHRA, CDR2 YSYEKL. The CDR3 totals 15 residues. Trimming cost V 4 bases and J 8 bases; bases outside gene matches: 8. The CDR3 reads CASSPIAGGIVTQYF. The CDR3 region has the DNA TGCGCCAGCAGCCCAATAGCGGGGGGGATCGTTACGCAGTATTTT.

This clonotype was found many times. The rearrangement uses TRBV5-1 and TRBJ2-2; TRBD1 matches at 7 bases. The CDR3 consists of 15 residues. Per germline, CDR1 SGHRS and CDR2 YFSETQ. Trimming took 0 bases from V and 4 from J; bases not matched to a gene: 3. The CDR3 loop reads CASSLARQGTGELFF. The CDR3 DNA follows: TGCGCCAGCAGCTTGGCCCGACAGGGCACCGGGGAGCTGTTTTTT.

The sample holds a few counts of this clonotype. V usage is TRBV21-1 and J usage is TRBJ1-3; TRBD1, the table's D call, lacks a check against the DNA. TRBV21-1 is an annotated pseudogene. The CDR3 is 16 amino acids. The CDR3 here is CASSKAAGAGGNTIYF. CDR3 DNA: TGTGCCAGCAGCAAAGCTGCCGGGGCGGGGGGAAACACCATATATTTT.

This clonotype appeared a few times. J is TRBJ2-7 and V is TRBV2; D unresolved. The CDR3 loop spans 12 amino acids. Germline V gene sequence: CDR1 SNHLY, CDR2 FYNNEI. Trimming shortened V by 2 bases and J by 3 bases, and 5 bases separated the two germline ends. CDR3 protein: CASSEQLYEQYF. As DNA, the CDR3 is TGTGCCAGCAGTGAACAGCTCTACGAGCAGTACTTC.

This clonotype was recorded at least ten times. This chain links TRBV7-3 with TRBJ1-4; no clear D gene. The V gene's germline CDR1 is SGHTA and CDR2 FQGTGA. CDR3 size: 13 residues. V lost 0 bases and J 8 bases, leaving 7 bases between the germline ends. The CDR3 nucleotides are TGTGCCAGCAGCTTAACTTATAAGGAAAAACTGTTTTTT. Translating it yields CASSLTYKEKLFF.

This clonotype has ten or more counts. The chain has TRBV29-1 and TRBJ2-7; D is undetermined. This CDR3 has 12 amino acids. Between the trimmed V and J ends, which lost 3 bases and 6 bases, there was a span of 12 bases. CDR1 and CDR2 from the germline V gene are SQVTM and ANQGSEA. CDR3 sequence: CSVEDGSVEQYF. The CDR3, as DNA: TGCAGCGTTGAGGACGGGTCAGTCGAGCAGTACTTC.

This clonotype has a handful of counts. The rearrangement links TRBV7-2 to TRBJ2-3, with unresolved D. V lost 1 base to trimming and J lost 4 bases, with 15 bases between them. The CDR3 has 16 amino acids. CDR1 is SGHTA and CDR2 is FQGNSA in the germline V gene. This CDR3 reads CASSLGPYSLPDTQYF. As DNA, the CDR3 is TGTGCCAGCAGCTTAGGGCCTTATTCTCTGCCAGATACGCAGTATTTT.

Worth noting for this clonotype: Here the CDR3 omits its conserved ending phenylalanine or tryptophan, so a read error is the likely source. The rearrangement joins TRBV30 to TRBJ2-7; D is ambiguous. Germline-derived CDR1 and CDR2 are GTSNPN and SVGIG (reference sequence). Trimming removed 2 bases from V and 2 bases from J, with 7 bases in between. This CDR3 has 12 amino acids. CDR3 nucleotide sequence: TGTGCCTGGAGTACGGACGCCTACGAGCAGTACCTC. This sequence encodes CAWSTDAYEQYL.

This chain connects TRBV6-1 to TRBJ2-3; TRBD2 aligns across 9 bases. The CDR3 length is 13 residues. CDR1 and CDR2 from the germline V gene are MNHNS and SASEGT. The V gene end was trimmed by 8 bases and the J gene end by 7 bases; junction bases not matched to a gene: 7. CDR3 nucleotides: TGTGCCAGCTTCGGCGGGGGGGCATATACGCAGTATTTT. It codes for CASFGGGAYTQYF.